The T cell receptor (beta chain) under discussion was sequenced for a study of blood T cell repertoires in COVID-19. In the original analysis: The assay estimated nucleated cells by amplifying reference gene primers. The table came from immunoSEQ multiplex PCR; TCRdb's copy has only in-frame clones and leaves some out. From that table come the V and J calls and clone size; the DNA was used to work out D and trimming. The table includes approximately 110,000 clones, roughly 84% detected once. This clonotype was obtained from a middle-aged man with acute or convalescent COVID-19. Specimen: peripheral blood.

Here the CDR3 reads CASSLVLRRSFSGANVLTF. For the CDR3, the DNA is TGTGCCAGCAGCTTAGTTCTCCGCAGGTCATTCTCTGGGGCCAACGTCCTGACTTTC. The genes are TRBV7-9 and TRBJ2-6; D is uncertain. The V and J ends lost 1 base and 0 bases respectively, with 16 bases between them. Germline CDR1 reads SEHNR; CDR2 reads FQNEAQ (reference sequence). This CDR3 is built from 19 residues.